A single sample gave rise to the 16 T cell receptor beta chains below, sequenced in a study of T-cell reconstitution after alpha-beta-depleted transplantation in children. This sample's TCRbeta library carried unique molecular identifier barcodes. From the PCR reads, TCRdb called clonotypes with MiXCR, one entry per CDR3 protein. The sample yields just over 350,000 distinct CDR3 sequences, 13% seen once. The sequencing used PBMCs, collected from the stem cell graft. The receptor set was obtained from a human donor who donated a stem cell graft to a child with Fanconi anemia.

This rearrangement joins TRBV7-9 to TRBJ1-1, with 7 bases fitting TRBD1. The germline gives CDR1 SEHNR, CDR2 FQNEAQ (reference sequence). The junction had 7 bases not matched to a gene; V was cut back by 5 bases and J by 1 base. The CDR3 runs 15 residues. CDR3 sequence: CASSPAQGENTEAFF. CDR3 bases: TGTGCCAGCAGCCCCGCTCAGGGGGAGAACACTGAAGCTTTCTTT.

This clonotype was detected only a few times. The CDR3 DNA reads as TGTGCCAGCAGTCCCCGACAGGGGGCGTATGAAAAACTGTTTTTT. Translation: CASSPRQGAYEKLFF. V usage is TRBV12-3 or TRBV12-4 and J usage is TRBJ1-4; 10 positions match TRBD1. Trimming took 5 bases from V and 6 from J; bases not matched to a gene: 6. This CDR3 spans 15 amino acids.

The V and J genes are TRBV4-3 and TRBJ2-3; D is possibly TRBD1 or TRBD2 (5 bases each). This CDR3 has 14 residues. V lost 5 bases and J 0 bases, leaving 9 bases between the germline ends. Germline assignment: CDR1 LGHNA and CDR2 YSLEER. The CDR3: CASSEGPSTDTQYF. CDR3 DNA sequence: TGCGCCAGCAGCGAGGGACCCAGCACAGATACGCAGTATTTT.

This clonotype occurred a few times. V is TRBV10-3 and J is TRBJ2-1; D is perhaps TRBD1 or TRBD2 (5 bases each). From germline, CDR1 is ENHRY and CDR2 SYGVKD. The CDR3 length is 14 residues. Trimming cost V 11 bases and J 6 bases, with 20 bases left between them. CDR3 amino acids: CAASLGGTLNEQFF. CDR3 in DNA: TGTGCCGCCTCCCTGGGTGGGACCCTCAATGAGCAGTTCTTC.

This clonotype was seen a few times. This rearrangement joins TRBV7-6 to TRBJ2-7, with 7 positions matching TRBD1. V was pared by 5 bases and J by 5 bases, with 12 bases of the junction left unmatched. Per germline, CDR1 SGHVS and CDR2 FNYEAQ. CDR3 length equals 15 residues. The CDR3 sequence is CASSTPGQTLDEQYF. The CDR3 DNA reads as TGTGCCAGCAGCACCCCGGGACAGACCCTAGACGAGCAGTACTTC.

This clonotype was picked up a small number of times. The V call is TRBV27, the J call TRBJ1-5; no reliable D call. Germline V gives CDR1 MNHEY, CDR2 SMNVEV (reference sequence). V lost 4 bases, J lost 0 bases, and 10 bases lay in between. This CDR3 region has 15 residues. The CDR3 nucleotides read TGTGCCAGCAGTTCCCCCCAGTGTAGCAATCAGCCCCAGCATTTT. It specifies CASSSPQCSNQPQHF.

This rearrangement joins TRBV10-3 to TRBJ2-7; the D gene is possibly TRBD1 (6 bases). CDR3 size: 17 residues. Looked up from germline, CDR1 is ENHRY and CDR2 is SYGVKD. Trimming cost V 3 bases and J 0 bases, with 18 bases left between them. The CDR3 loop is CAISDTGTQRSSYEQYF. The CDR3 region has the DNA TGTGCCATCAGTGATACCGGGACACAGAGGAGCTCCTACGAGCAGTACTTC.

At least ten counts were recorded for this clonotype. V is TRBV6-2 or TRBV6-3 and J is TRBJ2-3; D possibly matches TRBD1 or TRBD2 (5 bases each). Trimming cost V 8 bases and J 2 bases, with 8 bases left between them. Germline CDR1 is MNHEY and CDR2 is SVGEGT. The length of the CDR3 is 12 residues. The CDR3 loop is CASEGSTDTQYF. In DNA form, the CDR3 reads TGTGCCAGCGAGGGGTCCACAGATACGCAGTATTTT.

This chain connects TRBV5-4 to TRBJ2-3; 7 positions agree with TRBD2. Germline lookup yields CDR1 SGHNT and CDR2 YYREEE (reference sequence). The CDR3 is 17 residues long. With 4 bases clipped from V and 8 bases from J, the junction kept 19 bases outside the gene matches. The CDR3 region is CASSPEAHSGSRGTQYF. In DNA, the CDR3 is TGTGCCAGCAGCCCGGAAGCCCATAGCGGGTCAAGAGGTACGCAGTATTTT.

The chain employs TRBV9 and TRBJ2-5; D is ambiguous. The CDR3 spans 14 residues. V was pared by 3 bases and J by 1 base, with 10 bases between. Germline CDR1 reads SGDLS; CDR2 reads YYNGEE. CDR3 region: CASSAEFSQETQYF. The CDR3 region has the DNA TGTGCCAGCAGCGCCGAGTTTTCCCAAGAGACCCAGTACTTC.

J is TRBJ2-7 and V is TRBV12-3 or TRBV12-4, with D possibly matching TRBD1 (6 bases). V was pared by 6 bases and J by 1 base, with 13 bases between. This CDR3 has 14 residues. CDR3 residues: CASSTPGESYEQYF. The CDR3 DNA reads TGTGCCAGCAGCACTCCAGGGGAGTCCTACGAGCAGTACTTC.

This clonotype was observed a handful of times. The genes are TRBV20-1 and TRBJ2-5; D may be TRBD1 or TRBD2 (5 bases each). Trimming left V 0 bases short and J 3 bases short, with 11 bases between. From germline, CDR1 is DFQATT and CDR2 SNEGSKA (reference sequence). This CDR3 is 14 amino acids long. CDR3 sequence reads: CSARDGGTEETQYF. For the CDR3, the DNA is TGCAGTGCTAGAGATGGTGGGACGGAAGAGACCCAGTACTTC.

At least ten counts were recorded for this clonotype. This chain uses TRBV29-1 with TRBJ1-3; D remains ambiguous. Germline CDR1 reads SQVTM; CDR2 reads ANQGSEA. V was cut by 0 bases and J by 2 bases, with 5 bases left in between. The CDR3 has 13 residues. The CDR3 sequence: CSVEDRPGNTIYF. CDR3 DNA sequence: TGCAGCGTTGAAGACCGTCCTGGAAACACCATATATTTT.

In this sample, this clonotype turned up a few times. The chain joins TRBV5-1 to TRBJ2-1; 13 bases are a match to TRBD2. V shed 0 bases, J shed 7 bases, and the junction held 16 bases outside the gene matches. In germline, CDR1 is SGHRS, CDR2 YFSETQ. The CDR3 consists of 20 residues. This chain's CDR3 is CASSLEPPGTSGVRGNEQFF. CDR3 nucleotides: TGCGCCAGCAGCTTGGAACCTCCCGGGACTAGCGGGGTGAGGGGGAATGAGCAGTTCTTC.

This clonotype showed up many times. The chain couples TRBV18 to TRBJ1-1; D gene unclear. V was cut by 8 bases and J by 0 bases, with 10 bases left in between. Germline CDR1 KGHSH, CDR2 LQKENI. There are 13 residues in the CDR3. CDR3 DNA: TGTGCCAGCACTGGACGGATGAACACTGAAGCTTTCTTT. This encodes CASTGRMNTEAFF.

The chain's CDR3 is CASSQDYGGDTEAFF. The CDR3 DNA reads as TGTGCCAGCAGCCAAGATTACGGCGGAGACACTGAAGCTTTCTTT. The chain carries TRBV3-1 and TRBJ1-1; D call uncertain. Trimming removed 0 bases from V and 3 bases from J, with 11 bases in between. This CDR3 region has 15 residues. Germline CDR1 LGHDT, CDR2 YNNKEL (reference sequence).